This T cell receptor beta chain was found in a study of TIL therapy for anti-PD-1-resistant metastatic lung cancer. Overall study context: Most patients had lung adenocarcinoma; several tumors were EGFR-mutant, two ALK-rearranged; half smoked currently or formerly.

The libraries were made with immunoSEQ v3. Libraries were sequenced to 2 million to 2.5 million read pairs (survey) or roughly 4.5-6 million (deep). This table comes from immunoSEQ multiplex PCR, and its TCRdb copy is limited to in-frame clones, with some not included. The table has about 48,000 clones, 55% to 75% seen once; the top ten hold 5.6%. Time point indicated: pre-treatment sample, taken before nivolumab and TIL therapy. Most excised metastases sampled were pleural nodules or supraclavicular lymph nodes. Progressing patients received lymphodepletion, expanded TIL infusion and IL-2. The TCR sequence derives from a person aged 25-85 years with non-small cell lung cancer. The specimen was tumor tissue, collected at baseline.

CDR3 bases: TGTGCCAGCAGTGAACCGGCAGGTTTGTACTTC. Protein sequence: CASSEPAGLYF. The chain links TRBV6-1 to TRBJ2-7; D call uncertain. Per germline, CDR1 MNHNS and CDR2 SASEGT. V gave up 2 bases and J gave up 12 bases, with 11 bases separating them. CDR3 length: 11 amino acids.